A single sample gave rise to the 12 T cell receptor beta chains below, sequenced in a study of human T cells and chemical hapten exposure. Documented time point: pre-sensitization, week 0. Treatment indicated: therapeutic diphenylcyclopropenone sensitization with weekly scalp DPC. The starting material, unfractionated whole blood, was used for total RNA extraction. TCRdb re-analysed the RACE reads in MiXCR, keeping a single row per CDR3 protein. The sample contains tens of thousands of distinct CDR3 sequences, 8.5% to 10% of which appear only once. Specimen: whole blood, collected in connection with sensitization to the hapten diphenylcyclopropenone (DPC). Receptor source: a woman under 40 with alopecia areata. Some clones in this sample may be carry-over from other donors' samples.

The chain links TRBV7-2 to TRBJ2-3; perhaps TRBD2 as D (6 bases). Per the germline V gene, CDR1 is SGHTA and CDR2 is FQGNSA. The CDR3 has 12 residues. The V end was cut by 6 bases, the J end by 5 bases, with 9 bases between. This chain's CDR3 is CASSRELDTQYF. The CDR3 DNA follows: TGTGCCAGCAGTCGGGAGTTAGATACGCAGTATTTT.

This clonotype was seen a few times. As DNA, the CDR3 is TGTGCCAGCAGCTTGGAGGGGGCCGGTCAGCCCCAGCATTTT. Translation: CASSLEGAGQPQHF. V and J are TRBV5-4 and TRBJ1-5, with 7 bases identical to TRBD1. V trimming: 0 bases; J trimming: 6 bases; junction bases outside the gene matches: 3. This CDR3 spans 14 amino acids. Germline V lookup: CDR1 SGHNT, CDR2 YYREEE (reference sequence).

This clonotype was observed at least ten times. The chain employs TRBV18 and TRBJ2-7, with 8 nucleotides matching TRBD2. Germline V gene data show CDR1 as KGHSH and CDR2 as LQKENI. Trimming at V came to 5 bases and at J to 3 bases, leaving 12 bases not matched to a gene. CDR3 length: 16 amino acids. CDR3 sequence: CASSAATSGALYEQYF. CDR3 in DNA: TGTGCCAGCTCAGCCGCTACTAGCGGAGCCCTCTACGAGCAGTACTTC.

This clonotype was observed at least ten times. The chain joins TRBV28 to TRBJ1-5; a weak D match, TRBD1 (6 bases). V was trimmed by 9 bases and J by 2 bases, leaving 17 bases between them. This CDR3 region has 15 residues. Germline loops: CDR1 MDHEN, CDR2 SYDVKM. The CDR3 DNA reads TGTGCCAGTAAAACCCAGGGGTCGGGCAATCAGCCCCAGCATTTT. This codes for CASKTQGSGNQPQHF.

This clonotype has more than one count but fewer than ten. This CDR3 is CASGRENQPQHF. CDR3 nucleotides: TGTGCCAGCGGCAGGGAAAATCAGCCCCAGCATTTT. V and J are TRBV7-9 and TRBJ1-5; D perhaps matches TRBD1 (5 bases). There are 12 residues in the CDR3. V was pared by 8 bases and J by 4 bases, with 9 bases between. Germline V gene lookup returns CDR1 SEHNR and CDR2 FQNEAQ (reference sequence).

The chain links TRBV9 to TRBJ2-7; D is ambiguous. Germline V gives CDR1 SGDLS, CDR2 YYNGEE. This CDR3 has 15 amino acids. V was trimmed by 3 bases and J by 5 bases, leaving 18 bases between them. CDR3 in DNA: TGTGCCAGCAGCGGTCCCGGAGCGATCTTGAACGAGCAGTACTTC. It yields the protein CASSGPGAILNEQYF.

This clonotype was seen only a few times. The chain employs TRBV7-2 and TRBJ2-5, with 12 bases identical to TRBD2. Germline-derived CDR1 and CDR2 are SGHTA and FQGNSA. V lost 8 bases, J lost 4 bases, and 8 bases stayed unmatched. CDR3 length: 15 amino acids. The CDR3 region has the DNA TGTGCCAGCGCTAGCGGGGGGGCCCCGGGAGAGACCCAGTACTTC. Translated, it gives CASASGGAPGETQYF. The variable domain in full, with the rest retrieved from reference TRBV7-2 and TRBJ2-5, is GAGVSQSPSNKVTEKGKDVELRCDPISGHTALYWYRQSLGQGLEFLIYFQGNSAPDKSGLPSDRFSAERTGGSVSTLTIQRTQQEDSAVYLCASASGGAPGETQYFGPGTRLLVL.

This clonotype was seen only a few times. This chain connects TRBV27 to TRBJ1-6; D gene uncertain. Trimming took off 0 bases at V and 7 bases at J, with 10 bases between the two ends. The CDR3 contains 15 residues. CDR1 MNHEY and CDR2 SMNVEV come from the germline V gene (reference sequence). The CDR3 is CASSLSGRVNSPLHF. CDR3 bases: TGTGCCAGCAGTTTATCGGGCCGAGTAAATTCACCCCTCCACTTT.

J is TRBJ2-1 and V is TRBV20-1, with 8 nucleotides matching TRBD2. Per the germline V gene, CDR1 is DFQATT and CDR2 is SNEGSKA (reference sequence). Trimming at V came to 5 bases and at J to 2 bases, leaving 14 bases not matched to a gene. The CDR3 spans 17 residues. CDR3 nucleotide sequence: TGCAGTGCTGGGCGTTTAGATGGCGGGGGGCCCTACAATGAGCAGTTCTTC. This gives the protein CSAGRLDGGGPYNEQFF.

The genes are TRBV3-1 and TRBJ1-5; D gene uncertain. The germline V gene encodes CDR1 LGHDT and CDR2 YNNKEL (reference sequence). V lost 2 bases and J lost 1, with 9 bases in between. CDR3 size: 15 residues. The CDR3 coding sequence is TGTGCCAGCAGCCAATACGTTGGGAGCAATCAGCCCCAGCATTTT. Its translation is CASSQYVGSNQPQHF.

This clonotype was seen many times. This chain connects TRBV20-1 to TRBJ1-6; 9 bases match TRBD1. The CDR3 contains 13 residues. Looked up from germline, CDR1 is DFQATT and CDR2 is SNEGSKA (reference sequence). Trimming at V came to 5 bases and at J to 7 bases, leaving 3 bases not matched to a gene. The CDR3 bases are TGCAGTGCTCTGACAGGGGGAAATTCACCCCTCCACTTT. Encoded protein: CSALTGGNSPLHF.

This clonotype was observed a handful of times. The chain links TRBV12-3 or TRBV12-4 to TRBJ2-3, with a possible D match to TRBD2 (5 bases). Trimming took 2 bases from V and 14 from J, leaving 14 bases between them. CDR3 length: 12 amino acids. CDR3 amino acids: CASSLRVIAPYF. CDR3 DNA: TGTGCCAGCAGTTTAAGGGTGATAGCGCCGTATTTT.